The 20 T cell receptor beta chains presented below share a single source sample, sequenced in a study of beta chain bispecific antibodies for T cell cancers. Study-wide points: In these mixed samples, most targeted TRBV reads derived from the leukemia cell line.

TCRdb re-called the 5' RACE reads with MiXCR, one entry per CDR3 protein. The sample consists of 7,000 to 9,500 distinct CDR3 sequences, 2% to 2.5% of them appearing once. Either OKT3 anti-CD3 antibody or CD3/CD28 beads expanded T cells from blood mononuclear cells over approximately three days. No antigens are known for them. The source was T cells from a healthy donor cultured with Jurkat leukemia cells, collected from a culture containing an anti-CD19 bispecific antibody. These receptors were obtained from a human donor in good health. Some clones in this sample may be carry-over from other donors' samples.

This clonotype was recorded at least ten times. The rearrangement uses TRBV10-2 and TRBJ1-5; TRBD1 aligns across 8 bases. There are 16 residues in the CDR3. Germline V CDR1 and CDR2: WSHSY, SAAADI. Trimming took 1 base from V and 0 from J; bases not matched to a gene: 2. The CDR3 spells CASSEWDRYSNQPQHF. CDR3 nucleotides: TGCGCCAGCAGTGAGTGGGACAGGTATAGCAATCAGCCCCAGCATTTT.

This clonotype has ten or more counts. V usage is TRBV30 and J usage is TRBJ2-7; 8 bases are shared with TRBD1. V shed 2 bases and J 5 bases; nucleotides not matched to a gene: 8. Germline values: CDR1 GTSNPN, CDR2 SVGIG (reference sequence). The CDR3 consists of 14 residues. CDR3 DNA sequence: TGTGCCTGGAGTTATTGGGACAGGCCCGACGAGCAGTACTTC. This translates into CAWSYWDRPDEQYF.

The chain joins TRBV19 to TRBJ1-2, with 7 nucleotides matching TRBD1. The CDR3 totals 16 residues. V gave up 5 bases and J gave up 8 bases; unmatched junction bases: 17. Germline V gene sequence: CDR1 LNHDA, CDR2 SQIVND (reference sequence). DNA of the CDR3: TGTGCCAGTAGTCCGACCGCTCTCCGAGACAGGGAAGGCTACACCTTC. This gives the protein CASSPTALRDREGYTF.

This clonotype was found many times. CDR3 in amino acids: CASSWENEQFF. CDR3 bases: TGCGCCAGCAGCTGGGAGAATGAGCAGTTCTTC. This rearrangement joins TRBV5-1 to TRBJ2-1; D might be TRBD2 (5 bases). Per germline, CDR1 SGHRS and CDR2 YFSETQ. V lost 3 bases to trimming and J lost 7 bases, with 5 bases between them. The CDR3 covers 11 residues.

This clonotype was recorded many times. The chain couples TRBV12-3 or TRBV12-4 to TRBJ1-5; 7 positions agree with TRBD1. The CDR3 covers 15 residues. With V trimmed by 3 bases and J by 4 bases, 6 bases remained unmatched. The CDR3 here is CASSLAAGGNQPQHF. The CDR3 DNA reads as TGTGCCAGCAGTTTGGCGGCAGGGGGTAATCAGCCCCAGCATTTT.

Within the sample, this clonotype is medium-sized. The CDR3: CAISDNLGDSNQPQHF. The CDR3 region has the DNA TGTGCCATCAGTGACAATCTGGGGGATAGCAATCAGCCCCAGCATTTT. The chain links TRBV10-3 to TRBJ1-5, with D possibly TRBD1 on 5 matching bases. Trimming shortened V by 3 bases and J by 0 bases, and 12 bases separated the two germline ends. This CDR3 region has 16 residues. Germline-derived CDR1 and CDR2 are ENHRY and SYGVKD.

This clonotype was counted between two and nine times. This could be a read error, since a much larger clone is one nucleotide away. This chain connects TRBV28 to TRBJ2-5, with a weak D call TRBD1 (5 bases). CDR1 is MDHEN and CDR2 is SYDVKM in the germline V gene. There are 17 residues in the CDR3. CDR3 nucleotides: TGTGCCAGCAGTCCCCGCTCGTCGAAGGGGTTAGGAGAGACCCGGTACTTC. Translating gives CASSPRSSKGLGETRYF. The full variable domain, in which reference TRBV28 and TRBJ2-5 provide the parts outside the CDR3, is DVKVTQSSRYLVKRTGEKVFLECVQDMDHENMFWYRQDPGLGLRLIYFSYDVKMKEKGDIPEGYSVSREKKERFSLILESASTNQTSMYLCASSPRSSKGLGETRYFGPGTRLLVL.

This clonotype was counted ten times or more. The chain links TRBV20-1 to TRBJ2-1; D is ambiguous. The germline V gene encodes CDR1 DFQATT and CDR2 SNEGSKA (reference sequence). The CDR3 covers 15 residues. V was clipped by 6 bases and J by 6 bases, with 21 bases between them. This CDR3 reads CSANLEWGLGNEQFF. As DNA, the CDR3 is TGCAGTGCGAACCTCGAGTGGGGATTGGGCAATGAGCAGTTCTTC.

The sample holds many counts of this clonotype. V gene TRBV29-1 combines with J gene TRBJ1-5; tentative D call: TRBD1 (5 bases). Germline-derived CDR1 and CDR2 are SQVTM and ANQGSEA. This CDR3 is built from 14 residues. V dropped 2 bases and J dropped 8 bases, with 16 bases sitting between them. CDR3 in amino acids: CSVELRGGSEPQHF. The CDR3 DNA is TGCAGCGTTGAACTTCGGGGGGGGTCGGAGCCCCAGCATTTT. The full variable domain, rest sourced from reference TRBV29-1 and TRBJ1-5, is SAVISQKPSRDICQRGTSLTIQCQVDSQVTMMFWYRQQPGQSLTLIATANQGSEATYESGFVIDKFPISRPNLTFSTLTVSNMSPEDSSIYLCSVELRGGSEPQHFGDGTRLSIL.

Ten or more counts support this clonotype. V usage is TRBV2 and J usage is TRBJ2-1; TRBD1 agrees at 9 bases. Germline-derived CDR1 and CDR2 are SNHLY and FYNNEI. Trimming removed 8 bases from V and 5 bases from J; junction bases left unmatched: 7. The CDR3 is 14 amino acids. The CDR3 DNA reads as TGTGCCAGCCGGAGGGACAGGGTAGACAATGAGCAGTTCTTC. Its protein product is CASRRDRVDNEQFF.

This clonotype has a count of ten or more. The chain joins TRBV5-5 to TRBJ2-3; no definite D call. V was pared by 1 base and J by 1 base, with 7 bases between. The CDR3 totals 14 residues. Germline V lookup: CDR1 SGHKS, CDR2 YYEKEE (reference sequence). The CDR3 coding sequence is TGTGCCAGCAGCTTGTGGTGGGGCACAGATACGCAGTATTTT. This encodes CASSLWWGTDTQYF.

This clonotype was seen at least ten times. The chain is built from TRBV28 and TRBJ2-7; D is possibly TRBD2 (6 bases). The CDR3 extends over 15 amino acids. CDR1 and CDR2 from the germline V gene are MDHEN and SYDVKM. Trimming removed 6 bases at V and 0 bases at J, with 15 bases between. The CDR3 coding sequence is TGTGCCAGCAGCGCGGGATCGGGGATCTCCTACGAGCAGTACTTC. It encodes CASSAGSGISYEQYF.

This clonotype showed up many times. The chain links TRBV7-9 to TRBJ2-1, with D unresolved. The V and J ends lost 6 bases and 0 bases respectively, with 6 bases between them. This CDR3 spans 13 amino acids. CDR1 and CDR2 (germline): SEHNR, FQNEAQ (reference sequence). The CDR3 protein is CASRAVSYNEQFF. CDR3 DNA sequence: TGTGCCAGCAGGGCGGTCTCCTACAATGAGCAGTTCTTC.

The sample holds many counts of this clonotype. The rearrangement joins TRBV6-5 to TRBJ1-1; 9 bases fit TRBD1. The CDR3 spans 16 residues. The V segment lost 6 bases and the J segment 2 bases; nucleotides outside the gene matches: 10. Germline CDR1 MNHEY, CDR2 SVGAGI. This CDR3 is CASSPGQGLLNTEAFF. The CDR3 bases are TGTGCCAGCAGCCCGGGACAGGGTCTTCTTAACACTGAAGCTTTCTTT.

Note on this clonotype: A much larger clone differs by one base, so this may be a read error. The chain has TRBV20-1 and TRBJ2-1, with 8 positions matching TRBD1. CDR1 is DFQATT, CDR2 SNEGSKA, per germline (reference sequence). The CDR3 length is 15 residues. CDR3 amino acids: CSATGTGSSYNVQFF. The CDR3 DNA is TGCAGTGCCACCGGGACAGGCAGCTCCTACAATGTGCAGTTCTTC.

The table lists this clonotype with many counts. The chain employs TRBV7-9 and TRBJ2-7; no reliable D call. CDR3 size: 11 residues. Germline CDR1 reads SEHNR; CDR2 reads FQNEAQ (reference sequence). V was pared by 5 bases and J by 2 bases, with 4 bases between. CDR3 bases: TGTGCCAGCAGCCAAGCCTACGAGCAGTACTTC. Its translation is CASSQAYEQYF.

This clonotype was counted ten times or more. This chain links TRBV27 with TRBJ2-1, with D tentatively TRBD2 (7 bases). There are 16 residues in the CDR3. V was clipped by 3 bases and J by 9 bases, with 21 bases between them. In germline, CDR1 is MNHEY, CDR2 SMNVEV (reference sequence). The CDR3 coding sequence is TGTGCCAGCAGTTTGGTGGGACGGGGGGCCGTGGGTGAGCAGTTCTTC. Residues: CASSLVGRGAVGEQFF.

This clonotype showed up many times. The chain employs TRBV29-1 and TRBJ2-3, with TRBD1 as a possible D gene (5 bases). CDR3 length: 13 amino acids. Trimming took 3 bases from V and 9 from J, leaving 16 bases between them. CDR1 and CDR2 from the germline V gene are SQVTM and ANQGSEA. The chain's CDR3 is CSVDESDTETQYF. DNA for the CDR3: TGCAGCGTTGACGAATCGGACACGGAAACGCAGTATTTT.

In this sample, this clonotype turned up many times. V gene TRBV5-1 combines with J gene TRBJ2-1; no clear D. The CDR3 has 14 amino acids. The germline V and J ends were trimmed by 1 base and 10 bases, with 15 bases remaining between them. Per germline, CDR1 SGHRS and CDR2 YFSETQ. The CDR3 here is CASSLTTGPREQFF. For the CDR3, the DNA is TGCGCCAGCAGCTTGACAACGGGCCCACGAGAGCAGTTCTTC.

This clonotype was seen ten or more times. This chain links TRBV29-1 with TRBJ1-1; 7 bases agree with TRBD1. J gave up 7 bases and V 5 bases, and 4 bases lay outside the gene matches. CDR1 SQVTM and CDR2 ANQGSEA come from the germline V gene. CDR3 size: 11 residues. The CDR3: CSVPGQREAFF. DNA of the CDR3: TGCAGCGTTCCGGGACAGCGTGAAGCTTTCTTT.